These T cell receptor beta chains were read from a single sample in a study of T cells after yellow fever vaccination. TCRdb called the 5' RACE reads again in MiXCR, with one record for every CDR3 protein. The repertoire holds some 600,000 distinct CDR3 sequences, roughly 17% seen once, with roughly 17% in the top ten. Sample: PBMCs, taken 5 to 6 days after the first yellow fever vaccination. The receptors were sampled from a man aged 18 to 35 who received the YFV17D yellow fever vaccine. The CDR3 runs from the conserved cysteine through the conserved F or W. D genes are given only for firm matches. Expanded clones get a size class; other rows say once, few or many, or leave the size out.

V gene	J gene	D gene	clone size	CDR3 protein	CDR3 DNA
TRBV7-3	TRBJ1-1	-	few	CASSLTGLVNAEAFF	TGTGCCAGCAGCCTGACGGGACTGGTGAACGCTGAAGCTTTCTTT
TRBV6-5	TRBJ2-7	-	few	CASSYSGRAPYEQYF	TGTGCCAGCAGTTACTCAGGAAGGGCCCCCTACGAGCAGTACTTC
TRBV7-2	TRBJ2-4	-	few	CASSLAGLAKNIQYF	TGTGCCAGCAGCTTAGCCGGACTAGCCAAAAACATTCAGTACTTC
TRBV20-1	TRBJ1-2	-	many	CSARGGGYGYTF	TGCAGTGCTAGAGGCGGCGGGTATGGCTACACCTTC
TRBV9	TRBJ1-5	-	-	CVSSEESYNQPQHF	TGTGTCAGCAGCGAAGAGTCTTACAATCAGCCCCAGCATTTT
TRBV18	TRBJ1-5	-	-	CASVARGNQPQHF	TGTGCCAGCGTAGCAAGAGGCAATCAGCCCCAGCATTTT
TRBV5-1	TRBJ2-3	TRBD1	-	CASSTQGQDTQYF	TGCGCCAGCAGTACACAGGGGCAAGATACGCAGTATTTT
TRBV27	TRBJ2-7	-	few	CASSLNLNEQYF	TGTGCCAGCAGTTTAAACCTTAACGAGCAGTACTTC
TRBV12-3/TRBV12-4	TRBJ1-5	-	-	CASSYISNSNQPQHF	TGTGCCAGCAGTTATATTTCAAATAGCAATCAGCCCCAGCATTTT
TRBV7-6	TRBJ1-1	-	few	CASSSQAGRNTEAFF	TGTGCCAGCAGCTCTCAGGCTGGGAGGAACACTGAAGCTTTCTTT
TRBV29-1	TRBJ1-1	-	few	CSEGGTEAFF	TGCAGCGAGGGAGGCACTGAAGCTTTCTTT
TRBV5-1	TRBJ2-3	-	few	CASSLGVANADTQYF	TGCGCCAGCAGCTTGGGAGTAGCTAACGCAGATACGCAGTATTTT
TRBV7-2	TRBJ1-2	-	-	CASSLGSGSGYTF	TGTGCCAGCAGCTTAGGGTCGGGGAGCGGCTACACCTTC
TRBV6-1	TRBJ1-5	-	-	CASSQGNYQPQHF	TGTGCCAGCAGCCAGGGGAACTATCAGCCCCAGCATTTT
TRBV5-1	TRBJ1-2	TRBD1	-	CASSSRGRGYGYTF	TGCGCCAGCAGCTCGAGGGGGCGCGGCTATGGCTACACCTTC
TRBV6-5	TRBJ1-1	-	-	CASRGGYTEAFF	TGTGCCAGCCGTGGGGGATACACTGAAGCTTTCTTT
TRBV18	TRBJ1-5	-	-	CASSPNEGLVGQPQHF	TGTGCCAGCTCACCTAATGAGGGCCTAGTAGGGCAGCCCCAGCATTTT
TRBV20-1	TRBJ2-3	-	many	CSASPGTSTDTQYF	TGCAGTGCATCCCCGGGGACTAGCACAGATACGCAGTATTTT
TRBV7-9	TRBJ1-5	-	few	CASSLAEGHGNQPQHF	TGTGCCAGCAGCTTAGCGGAGGGGCATGGCAATCAGCCCCAGCATTTT
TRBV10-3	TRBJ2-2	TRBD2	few	CAISSGGYTGELFF	TGTGCCATCAGCAGCGGGGGGTACACCGGGGAGCTGTTTTTT
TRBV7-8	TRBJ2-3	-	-	CASSLEWGTDTQYF	TGTGCCAGCAGCTTAGAATGGGGCACAGATACGCAGTATTTT
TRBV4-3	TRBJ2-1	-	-	CASSQDQSRGLYNEQFF	TGCGCCAGCAGCCAAGATCAATCGCGGGGGCTATACAATGAGCAGTTCTTC
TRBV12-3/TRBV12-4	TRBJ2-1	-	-	CASRLTGIGYEQFF	TGTGCCAGCAGACTGACAGGTATAGGGTACGAGCAGTTCTTC
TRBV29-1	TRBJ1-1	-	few	CSAPTLGDTEAFF	TGCAGCGCCCCGACATTGGGAGACACTGAAGCTTTCTTT
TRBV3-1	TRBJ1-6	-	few	CASSQGTSGAGSPLHF	TGTGCCAGCAGCCAAGGAACCTCAGGGGCCGGTTCACCCCTCCACTTT
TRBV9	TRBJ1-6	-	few	CASSVGIGDYNSPLHF	TGTGCCAGCAGCGTAGGGATAGGAGATTATAATTCACCCCTCCACTTT
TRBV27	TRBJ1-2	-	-	CASSTGIYYGYTF	TGTGCCAGCAGTACAGGGATTTACTATGGCTACACCTTC
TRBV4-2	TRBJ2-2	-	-	CASSQDLWTGELFF	TGTGCCAGCAGCCAAGATCTTTGGACCGGGGAGCTGTTTTTT
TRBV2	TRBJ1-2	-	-	CASRSVFRGYTF	TGTGCCAGCCGGTCGGTCTTTCGGGGCTACACCTTC
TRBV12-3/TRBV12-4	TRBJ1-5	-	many	CASSLVGGGDQPQHF	TGTGCCAGCAGTTTAGTTGGGGGGGGCGATCAGCCCCAGCATTTT
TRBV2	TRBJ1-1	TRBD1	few	CASMTGWNTEAFF	TGTGCCAGCATGACAGGGTGGAACACTGAAGCTTTCTTT
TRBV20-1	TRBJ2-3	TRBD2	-	CSARRGYSGGDTDTQYF	TGCAGTGCTAGACGGGGTTATAGCGGGGGTGACACAGATACGCAGTATTTT
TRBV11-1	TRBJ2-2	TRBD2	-	CASSLTRGTSVRPGELFF	TGTGCCAGCAGCTTAACTAGAGGGACTAGCGTTCGTCCCGGGGAGCTGTTTTTT
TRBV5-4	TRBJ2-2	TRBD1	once	CASAGTGDTGELFF	TGTGCCAGCGCCGGGACAGGGGACACCGGGGAGCTGTTTTTT
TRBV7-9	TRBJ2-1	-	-	CAGGEGPTRSLSDEQFF	TGTGCCGGCGGCGAGGGACCAACCCGAAGCCTTAGCGATGAGCAGTTCTTC
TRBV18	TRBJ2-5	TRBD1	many	CASSPRTGETQYF	TGTGCCAGCTCACCACGGACAGGGGAGACCCAGTACTTC
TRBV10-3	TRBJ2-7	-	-	CAISESTRGIPYEQYF	TGTGCCATCAGTGAGTCGACTCGGGGGATCCCCTACGAGCAGTACTTC
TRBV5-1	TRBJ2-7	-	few	CASSPWTENYEQYF	TGCGCCAGCAGCCCCTGGACAGAGAACTACGAGCAGTACTTC
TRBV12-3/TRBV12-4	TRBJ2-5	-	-	CASSLSGTGETQYF	TGTGCCAGCAGTTTATCTGGGACGGGAGAGACCCAGTACTTC
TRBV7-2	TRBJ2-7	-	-	CASSWGSYELYF	TGTGCCAGCAGTTGGGGATCGTACGAGCTGTACTTC
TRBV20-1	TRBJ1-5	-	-	CSARRGAFSNQPQHF	TGCAGTGCTAGGAGGGGAGCGTTTAGCAATCAGCCCCAGCATTTT
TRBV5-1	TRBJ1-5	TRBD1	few	CASSRDRGQPQHF	TGCGCCAGCAGCCGGGACAGGGGTCAGCCCCAGCATTTT
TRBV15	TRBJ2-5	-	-	CATKAGDKVWQETQYF	TGTGCCACCAAGGCCGGAGATAAGGTCTGGCAAGAGACCCAGTACTTC
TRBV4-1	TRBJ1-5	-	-	CASSPSTEDYSNQPQHF	TGCGCCAGCAGCCCTTCGACAGAGGATTATAGCAATCAGCCCCAGCATTTT
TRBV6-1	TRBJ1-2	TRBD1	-	CASRDRPNYGYTF	TGTGCCAGCAGGGACAGGCCGAACTATGGCTACACCTTC
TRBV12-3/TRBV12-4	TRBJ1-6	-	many	CASSTGSIIHPLHF	TGTGCCAGCAGTACAGGTTCTATAATTCACCCCCTCCACTTT
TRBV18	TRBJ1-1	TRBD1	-	CASSPRGHPSWEAFF	TGTGCCAGCTCACCAAGGGGGCACCCAAGCTGGGAGGCTTTCTTT
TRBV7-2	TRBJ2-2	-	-	CASSLRGSTGELFF	TGTGCCAGCAGCTTACGAGGGAGCACCGGGGAGCTGTTTTTT
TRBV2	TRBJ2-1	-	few	CASSDLIGATSLNEQFF	TGTGCCAGCAGTGACCTCATTGGGGCAACGAGCCTCAATGAGCAGTTCTTC
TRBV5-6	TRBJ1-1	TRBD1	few	CASSLTGTGDTEAFF	TGTGCCAGCAGCTTGACCGGGACAGGAGACACTGAAGCTTTCTTT
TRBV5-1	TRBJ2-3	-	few	CASSLAEETGTDTQYF	TGCGCCAGCAGCTTGGCCGAGGAGACCGGCACAGATACGCAGTATTTT
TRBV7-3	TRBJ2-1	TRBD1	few	CASSLNGQEYNEQFF	TGTGCCAGCAGCTTAAACGGACAGGAGTACAATGAGCAGTTCTTC
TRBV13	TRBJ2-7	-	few	CASSLWEDYEQYF	TGTGCCAGCAGCTTATGGGAAGACTACGAGCAGTACTTC
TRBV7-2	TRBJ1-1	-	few	CASSPRGGNPEAFF	TGTGCCAGCAGCCCCCGGGGAGGGAACCCTGAAGCTTTCTTT
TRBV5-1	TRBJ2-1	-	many	CASSLAYNEQFF	TGTGCCAGCAGCTTAGCCTACAATGAGCAGTTCTTC